The source of this T cell receptor beta chain is a study of blood T cell repertoires in COVID-19. The overall study: PBMCs, B-cell-depleted T cells, or T cells were the source of the cDNA or gDNA that made up the material.

V shed 3 bases and J shed 6 bases, with 13 bases lying between them. The germline gives CDR1 SGHDT, CDR2 YYEEEE. This CDR3 contains 13 residues. In the original workflow: Nucleated cell counts were estimated from reference gene primer amplification. Only in-frame clones appear in the TCRdb table, and some are missing; sequencing was by immunoSEQ multiplex PCR. That table gives V, J and clone size, and the DNA gave D and trimming. The data show 150,000 to 200,000 clones, about 88% seen once. The rearrangement uses TRBV5-6 and TRBJ2-7, with a tentative D call TRBD1 (5 bases). Sequenced input: peripheral blood. The TCR comes from a man between 65 and 85 years old with active or convalescent COVID-19. CDR3 loop: CASSSQGLPEQYF. The CDR3 DNA reads as TGTGCCAGCAGCTCCCAGGGCCTCCCCGAGCAGTACTTC. Based on the CDR3 plus reference TRBV5-6 and TRBJ2-7, the full variable domain is DAGVTQSPTHLIKTRGQQVTLRCSPKSGHDTVSWYQQALGQGPQFIFQYYEEEERQRGNFPDRFSGHQFPNYSSELNVNALLLGDSALYLCASSSQGLPEQYFGPGTRLTVT.